This TCR beta chain was found in a study of T cells in Graves' hyperthyroidism and ophthalmopathy (dated by TCRdb to between 2018 and 2020). In the study overall: Peripheral blood samples were taken at the time of initial diagnosis, prior to any treatment. An independent validation cohort of about 19 hyperthyroidism patients and over 15 patients who later progressed to ophthalmopathy tested prospective prediction of ophthalmopathy. The paper reports TCR Vbeta CDR3 sequencing of roughly 140 peripheral blood samples: around 45 ophthalmopathy, 75 to 80 hyperthyroidism and about 17 progressor patients. After blood sampling, hyperthyroidism patients were treated with methimazole at a starting dose of 30 mg daily, and ophthalmopathy patients were treated with high-dose intravenous methylprednisolone. TCR V-J signatures able to tell the groups apart were searched for in a discovery cohort of about a hundred patients, of whom fewer than 45 had Graves' ophthalmopathy and 57 had stable Graves' hyperthyroidism. For training and testing, the roughly 100 patients in the discovery cohort were randomly divided in a 7:3 ratio. Thyroid tissue and blood T-cell repertoires from about six Graves' hyperthyroidism patients were also compared in the study.

The paper as a whole reports these results and caveats: Sample size was not statistically predetermined, and blinding of investigators to group allocation was not performed. During validation, the model predicted progression to ophthalmopathy a median of around 7 months ahead of onset, with just under 71% sensitivity and about 72% specificity. In cross-validation, a model built on a 13 V-J signature told ophthalmopathy apart from stable hyperthyroidism with 85% to 90% sensitivity and roughly 81% specificity, and in testing the same model reached 80%/75%. Most expanded thyroid clonotypes (frequency above 0.001) were also detected in blood, a finding suggesting that blood repertoires may reflect thyroid immune responses.

A patient counted as having stable Graves' hyperthyroidism if no progression to ophthalmopathy occurred over 18 months of follow-up. Hyperthyroidism patients were newly diagnosed, with disease duration under 2 months, and aged 18 to 65 years. Any patient with an uncontrolled infection, another autoimmune disease, pregnancy or lactation was excluded. Clinical symptoms, serum thyroxine and TRAb, thyroid ultrasound, and orbital computed tomography formed the basis for the diagnoses. PBMCs were isolated from about 10 ml of fresh peripheral blood by Ficoll-Paque density gradient centrifugation. Trizol reagent was used to extract total RNA, and RNA quality was then checked on an Agilent 2100 Bioanalyzer. The TCR beta CDR3 regions were amplified from the RNA transcripts. The first round of RT-PCR for the TCR CDR3 was performed with the HTBI primer set and the Qiagen OneStep RT-PCR kit. Libraries were constructed in a second round of multiplex PCR, after which size selection and purification were performed. The libraries were sequenced on an Illumina HiSeq2000 using paired-end 100 bp reads. Regarding the original processing steps: Raw data were processed with SOAPnuke, discarding reads with adapters, uncalled bases, mean Phred below 15, or no exact constant-primer or identifier match. High-quality paired reads were merged using COPE v1.2.5, and each unique nucleotide sequence was defined as a clonotype. MiTCR v1.1 was used to align clonotypes to the IMGT TRBV, TRBD and TRBJ reference segments. The analysis included only V-J combinations with a frequency above 0.0001, which together covered roughly 99% of the repertoires. The TCS score was defined as F50 (clonal expansion) divided by E x V (chaos), with BLOSUM62-based TCRdist calculated between CDR3 peptides within each V-J. Welch's t-statistics and random forest reduced fewer than 600 V-J features to about 12, which were used in a naive Bayes classifier (R e1071). The public reads were reprocessed in TCRdb via fastp at Q25 and MiXCR, keeping in-frame beta chains. Records with the same CDR3 protein are collapsed into one entry carrying the most frequent genes and DNA. The V and J calls were determined by TCRdb, not by the authors. In this sample the table shows 700,000 or so distinct CDR3 sequences, 16% of which occur a single time. Roughly 8% of the sample lies in the top ten.

This clonotype was detected ten times or more. Its specific antigen is unknown. No much larger clone exists at a distance of one base, and base qualities are not known. Clipping removes 2 bases from V and 3 bases from J, with 5 as the unmatched junction base count. The germline V gene encodes CDR1 KGHSH and CDR2 LQKENI. From cysteine to phenylalanine, the CDR3 is 16 amino acids long. Only the CDR3 region is kept as DNA, spanning 48 bases read in frame from base 1. The sequence is built from TRBV18 and TRBJ1-5; TRBD1 lines up with 9 middle nucleotides. Material for sequencing was blood. This receptor was identified in a man between 18 and 35 years old with Graves' hyperthyroidism. The DNA is as follows: TGTGCCAGCTCACCAACGGGACAGGGTTACAATCAGCCCCAGCATTTT. This sequence encodes CASSPTGQGYNQPQHF.